The clone carrying this TCR beta chain was seen more than once but under ten times. The sample is drawn from a study of T-cell reconstitution after alpha-beta-depleted transplantation in children. Unique molecular identifiers were incorporated into the prepared TCRbeta library. TCRdb itself ran the PCR reads through MiXCR, one entry per CDR3 protein. This sample has about 400,000 distinct CDR3 sequences, with 10% to 15% found just once. This clonotype was sampled from a human donor who donated a stem cell graft to a child with Fanconi anemia. The sample was PBMCs, taken from the stem cell graft.

The CDR3: CSVLTGSGANVLTF. The CDR3 coding sequence is TGCAGCGTTCTGACAGGGAGTGGGGCCAACGTCCTGACTTTC. The V and J genes are TRBV29-1 and TRBJ2-6; 7 bases are a match to TRBD1. Looked up from germline, CDR1 is SQVTM and CDR2 is ANQGSEA. The CDR3 has 14 amino acids. V trimming: 5 bases; J trimming: 3 bases; junction bases outside the gene matches: 4. Full variable domain (remainder filled in from reference TRBV29-1 and TRBJ2-6): SAVISQKPSRDICQRGTSLTIQCQVDSQVTMMFWYRQQPGQSLTLIATANQGSEATYESGFVIDKFPISRPNLTFSTLTVSNMSPEDSSIYLCSVLTGSGANVLTFGAGSRLTVL.